These 10 T cell receptor beta chains share one sample of origin, sequenced in a study of OX40 agonist ivuxolimab in advanced cancers. TCRdb's table, derived via immunoSEQ multiplex PCR, lists solely in-frame clones and lacks some. The profile shows more than 70,000 clones, over 75% of them singletons. Sequenced material: CD4+ or CD8+ T cells sorted from blood, taken in a trial of the OX40 agonist ivuxolimab. These receptors came from an adult with an advanced solid tumor such as melanoma, head and neck, liver or kidney cancer.

The gene calls are TRBV18 and TRBJ1-1; a weak D match, TRBD1 (5 bases). CDR1 is KGHSH and CDR2 is LQKENI in the germline V gene. This CDR3 is 15 amino acids long. Trimming stripped 1 base from V and 0 bases from J, with 9 bases between. CDR3 bases: TGTGCCAGCTCACCACGGGGGTCCATGAACACTGAAGCTTTCTTT. Amino acid sequence: CASSPRGSMNTEAFF.

This clone was counted a single time. This rearrangement joins TRBV7-9 to TRBJ1-1, with 10 bases aligning to TRBD1. Trimming at V came to 1 base and at J to 7 bases, leaving 3 bases not matched to a gene. Germline V lookup: CDR1 SEHNR, CDR2 FQNEAQ (reference sequence). The CDR3 covers 14 residues. The chain's CDR3 is CASSLDGQGVEAFF. Here the CDR3 DNA reads TGTGCCAGCAGCTTAGACGGACAGGGGGTTGAAGCTTTCTTT.

The chain couples TRBV11-2 to TRBJ2-7; D unresolved. V was trimmed by 5 bases and J by 0 bases, leaving 14 bases between them. CDR1 is SGHAT and CDR2 is FQNNGV in the germline V gene. The CDR3 contains 15 residues. The CDR3 DNA reads TGTGCCAGCAGCGCCTCTGATCTGAGCTCCTACGAGCAGTACTTC. It yields the protein CASSASDLSSYEQYF.

This clone was seen once. The chain links TRBV5-1 to TRBJ1-2, with 11 bases fitting TRBD1. The CDR3 has 14 amino acids. Germline CDR1 SGHRS, CDR2 YFSETQ. Germline trimming cut 3 bases from V and 7 bases from J; bases unmatched to any gene: 5. The CDR3 DNA is TGCGCCAGCAGCTCCGGACAGGGGGCAGCTGGCTACACCTTC. Translation gives CASSSGQGAAGYTF.

CDR3 residues: CASSPGLNYEQYF. In nucleotides, the CDR3 is TGTGCCAGCTCACCAGGGCTCAATTACGAGCAGTACTTC. The V call is TRBV18, the J call TRBJ2-7, with D unclear. Germline V gives CDR1 KGHSH, CDR2 LQKENI. V was clipped by 2 bases and J by 4 bases, with 9 bases between them. The CDR3 runs to 13 residues.

This clone has a handful of counts. V and J are TRBV7-2 and TRBJ2-1, with D unresolved. The germline V gene has CDR1 SGHTA and CDR2 FQGNSA. Trimming pared 1 base from V and 0 bases from J, leaving 10 bases between. The CDR3 is made up of 16 amino acids. The CDR3 DNA reads TGTGCCAGCAGCTTAGGGGTGTCGAGCTCCTACAATGAGCAGTTCTTC. This translates into CASSLGVSSSYNEQFF.

The V and J genes are TRBV27 and TRBJ1-1; unclear D gene. V was trimmed by 1 base and J by 4 bases, leaving 7 bases between them. The CDR3 sequence is 13 residues long. Germline V lookup: CDR1 MNHEY, CDR2 SMNVEV (reference sequence). CDR3 in amino acids: CASSLYRGTEAFF. In DNA, the CDR3 is TGTGCCAGCAGTTTATACCGGGGCACTGAAGCTTTCTTT.

The V call is TRBV5-8, the J call TRBJ2-3; D call uncertain. V lost 7 bases, J lost 4 bases, and 10 bases lay in between. Looked up from germline, CDR1 is SGHTS and CDR2 is YDEGEE. The CDR3 is made up of 12 amino acids. DNA of the CDR3: TGTGCCAGCTCGGGCCCACCAGATACGCAGTATTTT. Amino acids: CASSGPPDTQYF.

This chain uses TRBV5-1 with TRBJ2-3, with 14 nucleotides matching TRBD2. The CDR3 has 17 amino acids. Germline loops: CDR1 SGHRS, CDR2 YFSETQ. Unmatched junction bases numbered 9, after V lost 7 bases and J lost 2 bases. The CDR3 sequence is CASSGTSGSSSTDTQYF. CDR3 DNA: TGCGCCAGCTCCGGGACTAGCGGGAGTAGTTCCACAGATACGCAGTATTTT.

The chain employs TRBV4-3 and TRBJ1-2; 8 bases fit TRBD1. Germline assignment: CDR1 LGHNA and CDR2 YSLEER. The CDR3 is 15 amino acids. The trim removed 4 bases at V and 8 bases at J, leaving 12 bases unmatched. The chain's CDR3 is CASSRDRLSQEGYTF. The CDR3 region has the DNA TGCGCCAGCAGCCGGGACAGGTTATCTCAGGAAGGCTACACCTTC.